One sample yielded the 16 T cell receptor beta chains listed below, sequenced in a study of CD8+ T cells in alopecia areata. RNA extraction was followed by reverse transcription into cDNA, which acted as the sequencing template. Here immunoSEQ multiplex PCR was the method, and the copy in TCRdb shows in-frame clones only, minus some. The sample lists 95,000 to 100,000 clones; about 64% were seen once. As to treatment: oral pan-JAK inhibitor, 5-10 mg twice daily. This material consisted of CD8+ T cells sorted from blood, taken at week 4, from a patient treated with tofacitinib. The receptors stem from a human donor with alopecia areata.

V and J are TRBV25-1 and TRBJ1-2; 11 nucleotides align to TRBD1. Germline V CDR1 and CDR2: MGHDK, SYGVNS. This CDR3 is 14 amino acids long. J gave up 8 bases and V 4 bases, and 6 bases lay outside the gene matches. The CDR3, as DNA: TGTGCCAGCAGTGGGTCGGACAGGGGGCGCGGCTACACCTTC. Encoded protein: CASSGSDRGRGYTF.

V usage is TRBV5-6 and J usage is TRBJ1-5; weak D call: TRBD1 (6 bases). The CDR3 loop spans 15 amino acids. In germline, CDR1 is SGHDT, CDR2 YYEEEE. Trimming took 2 bases from V and 0 from J, leaving 9 bases between them. The chain's CDR3 is CASSFGTSSNQPQHF. CDR3 bases: TGTGCCAGCAGCTTCGGGACATCTAGCAATCAGCCCCAGCATTTT.

The rearrangement links TRBV15 to TRBJ2-1, with D unclear. Per the germline V gene, CDR1 is LNHNV and CDR2 is YYDKDF (reference sequence). Trimming removed 0 bases at V and 5 bases at J, with 5 bases between. The CDR3 is 13 residues long. CDR3 amino acids: CATSRDLHNEQFF. CDR3 sequence (DNA): TGTGCCACCAGCAGAGATCTCCACAATGAGCAGTTCTTC.

This chain uses TRBV14 with TRBJ2-3; TRBD2 matches 8 bases. Germline-derived CDR1 and CDR2 are SGHDN and FVKESK. CDR3 length: 16 amino acids. The trim removed 1 base at V and 1 base at J, leaving 4 bases unmatched. The CDR3 spells CASSQVAGGGTDTQYF. Written as DNA, the CDR3 is TGTGCCAGCAGCCAAGTTGCGGGGGGCGGCACAGATACGCAGTATTTT. Supplemented by reference TRBV14 and TRBJ2-3, the full variable domain reads EAGVTQFPSHSVIEKGQTVTLRCDPISGHDNLYWYRRVMGKEIKFLLHFVKESKQDESGMPNNRFLAERTGGTYSTLKVQPAELEDSGVYFCASSQVAGGGTDTQYFGPGTRLTVL.

The rearrangement joins TRBV5-1 to TRBJ2-2, with TRBD1 matching over 7 bases. Germline CDR1 reads SGHRS; CDR2 reads YFSETQ. With 0 bases clipped from V and 2 bases from J, the junction kept 4 bases outside the gene matches. This CDR3 region has 16 residues. CDR3: CASSLGTGANTGELFF. DNA of the CDR3: TGCGCCAGCAGCTTGGGTACAGGGGCCAACACCGGGGAGCTGTTTTTT.

This clone was seen only once. The chain couples TRBV27 to TRBJ1-2, with 10 bases identical to TRBD1. This CDR3 comprises 18 residues. V trimming: 7 bases; J trimming: 3 bases; junction bases outside the gene matches: 17. Germline loops: CDR1 MNHEY, CDR2 SMNVEV (reference sequence). The CDR3 nucleotides read TGTGCCAGCACCGAGGGACAGGGGTTACAAGCCGGGTACTATGGCTACACCTTC. Its translation is CASTEGQGLQAGYYGYTF.

The chain uses TRBV29-1 and TRBJ2-7, with TRBD1 matching 8 bases. The junction had 3 bases not matched to a gene; V was cut back by 6 bases and J by 2 bases. CDR3 size: 12 residues. Per the germline V gene, CDR1 is SQVTM and CDR2 is ANQGSEA. Here the CDR3 DNA reads TGCAGCGTCCGGACAGGGACCTACGAGCAGTACTTC. Translation gives CSVRTGTYEQYF.

V and J are TRBV4-3 and TRBJ2-7; unclear D gene. Germline V CDR1 and CDR2: LGHNA, YSLEER. Between the trimmed V and J ends, which lost 0 bases and 3 bases, there was a span of 12 bases. This CDR3 has 15 amino acids. The CDR3 region has the DNA TGCGCCAGCAGCCAAGATGCAGAGAGTTACTACGAGCAGTACTTC. Translation gives CASSQDAESYYEQYF.

The chain recombines TRBV4-1 with TRBJ2-7; no reliable D call. CDR1 MGHRA and CDR2 YSYEKL come from the germline V gene. This CDR3 region has 15 residues. The ends were cut back, 0 bases at V and 3 bases at J, with 12 bases in the middle. The CDR3 loop is CASSQDSTQFYEQYF. In nucleotides, the CDR3 is TGCGCCAGCAGCCAAGATAGTACTCAGTTCTACGAGCAGTACTTC.

This rearrangement joins TRBV5-1 to TRBJ2-7; tentative D call: TRBD1 (5 bases). V was pared by 4 bases and J by 3 bases, with 11 bases between. The CDR3 consists of 13 residues. From germline, CDR1 is SGHRS and CDR2 YFSETQ. CDR3 amino acids: CASSHNQGYEQYF. In DNA form, the CDR3 reads TGCGCCAGCAGCCATAACCAGGGCTACGAGCAGTACTTC.

The chain joins TRBV13 to TRBJ2-4; the D is unclear. The CDR3 runs to 14 residues. Trimming took 6 bases from V and 2 from J, leaving 11 bases between them. Germline assignment: CDR1 PRHDT and CDR2 FYEKMQ (reference sequence). CDR3 DNA: TGTGCCAGCAGTTCTGCTGGGACCAAAAACATTCAGTACTTC. Translating it yields CASSSAGTKNIQYF.

This rearrangement joins TRBV4-1 to TRBJ2-5; 10 nucleotides match TRBD2. J lost 3 bases, V lost 4 bases, and 8 bases had no gene match. The CDR3 is made up of 16 amino acids. Looked up from germline, CDR1 is MGHRA and CDR2 is YSYEKL. CDR3 in DNA: TGCGCCAGCAGCCCACGCCCTGGACTAGCGGAAGAGACCCAGTACTTC. It encodes CASSPRPGLAEETQYF.

The chain joins TRBV7-6 to TRBJ1-2; the match to TRBD1 covers 7 bases. The CDR3 totals 15 residues. Germline lookup yields CDR1 SGHVS and CDR2 FNYEAQ. V dropped 5 bases and J dropped 5; count of bases not matched to a gene: 11. The CDR3 is CASSPSGQVWYGYTF. As DNA, the CDR3 is TGTGCCAGCAGCCCTTCTGGACAGGTTTGGTATGGCTACACCTTC.

This clone has only a few counts. The chain carries TRBV13 and TRBJ1-2; 9 bases are shared with TRBD1. V trimming: 4 bases; J trimming: 5 bases; junction bases outside the gene matches: 2. The CDR3 runs to 13 residues. CDR1 is PRHDT and CDR2 is FYEKMQ in the germline V gene (reference sequence). The CDR3 DNA is TGTGCCAGCAGCTCACAGGGGGCGTATGGCTACACCTTC. It yields the protein CASSSQGAYGYTF.

The chain uses TRBV4-3 and TRBJ1-1, with D possibly TRBD1 on 5 matching bases. V was trimmed by 0 bases and J by 7 bases, leaving 9 bases between them. The CDR3 extends over 13 amino acids. Germline-derived CDR1 and CDR2 are LGHNA and YSLEER. CDR3 bases: TGCGCCAGCAGCCAAGAACCAGGGTTTGAAGCTTTCTTT. Translating it yields CASSQEPGFEAFF.

The genes are TRBV27 and TRBJ1-5, with D unresolved. Germline V gene lookup returns CDR1 MNHEY and CDR2 SMNVEV (reference sequence). Trimming took off 0 bases at V and 4 bases at J, with 10 bases between the two ends. The CDR3 contains 15 residues. The CDR3 loop reads CASSLSRLPNQPQHF. The DNA of the CDR3 is TGTGCCAGCAGTTTATCACGGCTCCCTAATCAGCCCCAGCATTTT.